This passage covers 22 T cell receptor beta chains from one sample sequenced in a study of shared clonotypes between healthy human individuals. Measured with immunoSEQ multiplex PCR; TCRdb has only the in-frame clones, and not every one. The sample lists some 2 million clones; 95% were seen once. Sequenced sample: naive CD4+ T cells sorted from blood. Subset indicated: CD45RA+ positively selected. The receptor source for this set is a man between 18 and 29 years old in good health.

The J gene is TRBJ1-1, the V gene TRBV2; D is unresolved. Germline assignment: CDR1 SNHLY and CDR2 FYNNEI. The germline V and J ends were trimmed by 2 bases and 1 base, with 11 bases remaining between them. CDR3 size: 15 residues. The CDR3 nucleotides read TGTGCCAGCAGTGAAAGCGGCAACTGGAACACTGAAGCTTTCTTT. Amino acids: CASSESGNWNTEAFF.

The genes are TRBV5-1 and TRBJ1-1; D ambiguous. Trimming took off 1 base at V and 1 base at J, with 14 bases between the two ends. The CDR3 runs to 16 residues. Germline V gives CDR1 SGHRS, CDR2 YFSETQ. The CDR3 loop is CASSLRIGSGNTEAFF. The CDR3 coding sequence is TGCGCCAGCAGCTTGAGGATAGGGTCGGGGAACACTGAAGCTTTCTTT.

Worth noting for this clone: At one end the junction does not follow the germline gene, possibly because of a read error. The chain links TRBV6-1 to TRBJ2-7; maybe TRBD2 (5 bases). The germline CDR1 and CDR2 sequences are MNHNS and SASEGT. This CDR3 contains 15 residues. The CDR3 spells CASREGIGSSYEQYF. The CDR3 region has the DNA TGTGCCAGCAGAGAAGGAATAGGGAGTTCCTACGAGCAGTACTTC.

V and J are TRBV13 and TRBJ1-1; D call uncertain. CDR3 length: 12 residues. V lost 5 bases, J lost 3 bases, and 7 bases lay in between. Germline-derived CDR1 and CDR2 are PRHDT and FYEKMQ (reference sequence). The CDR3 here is CASSQTDTEAFF. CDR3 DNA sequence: TGTGCCAGCAGCCAAACGGACACTGAAGCTTTCTTT.

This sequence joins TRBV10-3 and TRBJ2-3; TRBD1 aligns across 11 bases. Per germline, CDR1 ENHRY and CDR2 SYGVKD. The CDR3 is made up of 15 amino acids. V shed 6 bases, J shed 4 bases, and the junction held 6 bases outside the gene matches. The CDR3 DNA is TGTGCCATCAGGGAGGACAGGGGGCAGTCAGATACGCAGTATTTT. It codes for CAIREDRGQSDTQYF.

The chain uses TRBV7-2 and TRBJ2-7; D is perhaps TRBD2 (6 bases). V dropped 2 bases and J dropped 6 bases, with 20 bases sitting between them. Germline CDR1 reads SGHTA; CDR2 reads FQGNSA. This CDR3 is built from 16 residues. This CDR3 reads CASSLLGLAPMGEQYF. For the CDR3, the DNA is TGTGCCAGCAGCTTACTTGGTCTAGCGCCGATGGGCGAGCAGTACTTC. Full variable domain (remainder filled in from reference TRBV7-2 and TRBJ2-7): GAGVSQSPSNKVTEKGKDVELRCDPISGHTALYWYRQSLGQGLEFLIYFQGNSAPDKSGLPSDRFSAERTGGSVSTLTIQRTQQEDSAVYLCASSLLGLAPMGEQYFGPGTRLTVT.

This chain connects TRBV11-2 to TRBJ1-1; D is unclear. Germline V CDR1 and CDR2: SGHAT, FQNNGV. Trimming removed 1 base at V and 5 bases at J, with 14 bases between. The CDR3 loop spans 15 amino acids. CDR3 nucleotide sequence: TGTGCCAGCAGCTTAGGGGGAAAGGGAAAGACTGAAGCTTTCTTT. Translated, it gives CASSLGGKGKTEAFF.

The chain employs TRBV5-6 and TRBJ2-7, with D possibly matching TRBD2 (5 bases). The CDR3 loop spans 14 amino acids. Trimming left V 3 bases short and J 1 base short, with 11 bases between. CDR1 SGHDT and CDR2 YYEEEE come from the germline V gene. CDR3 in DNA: TGTGCCAGCAGCTCCCTGGGAGAGTCCTACGAGCAGTACTTC. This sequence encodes CASSSLGESYEQYF.

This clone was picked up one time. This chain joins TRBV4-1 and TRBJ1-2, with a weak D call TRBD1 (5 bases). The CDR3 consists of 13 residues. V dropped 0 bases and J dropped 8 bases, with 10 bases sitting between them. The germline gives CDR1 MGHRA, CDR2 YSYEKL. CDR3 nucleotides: TGCGCCAGCAGCCAAGAAACAGGTGGCGGCTACACCTTC. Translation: CASSQETGGGYTF.

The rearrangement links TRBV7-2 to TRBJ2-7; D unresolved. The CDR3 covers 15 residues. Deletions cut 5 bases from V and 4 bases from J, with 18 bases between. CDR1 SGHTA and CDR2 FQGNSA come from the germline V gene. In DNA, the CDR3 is TGTGCCAGCAGCCCCGGGTTAGTGAAAGGTTACGAGCAGTACTTC. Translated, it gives CASSPGLVKGYEQYF.

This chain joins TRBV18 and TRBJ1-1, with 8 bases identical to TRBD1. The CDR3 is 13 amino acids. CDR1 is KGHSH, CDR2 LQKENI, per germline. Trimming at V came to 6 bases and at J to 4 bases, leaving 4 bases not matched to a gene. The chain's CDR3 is CASSQGASTEAFF. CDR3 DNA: TGTGCCAGCTCTCAGGGGGCGAGCACTGAAGCTTTCTTT.

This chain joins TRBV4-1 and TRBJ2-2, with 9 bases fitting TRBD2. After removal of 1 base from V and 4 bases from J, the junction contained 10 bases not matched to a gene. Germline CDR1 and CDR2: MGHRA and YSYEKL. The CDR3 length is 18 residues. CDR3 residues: CASSQARLAGSSTGELFF. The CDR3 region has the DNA TGCGCCAGCAGCCAAGCTAGGCTAGCGGGGTCCTCCACCGGGGAGCTGTTTTTT.

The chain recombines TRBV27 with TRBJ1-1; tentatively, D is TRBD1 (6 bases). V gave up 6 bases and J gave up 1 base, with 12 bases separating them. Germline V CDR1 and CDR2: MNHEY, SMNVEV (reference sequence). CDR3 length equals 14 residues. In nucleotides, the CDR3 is TGTGCCAGCAGATTACAGGGCACGAACACTGAAGCTTTCTTT. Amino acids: CASRLQGTNTEAFF.

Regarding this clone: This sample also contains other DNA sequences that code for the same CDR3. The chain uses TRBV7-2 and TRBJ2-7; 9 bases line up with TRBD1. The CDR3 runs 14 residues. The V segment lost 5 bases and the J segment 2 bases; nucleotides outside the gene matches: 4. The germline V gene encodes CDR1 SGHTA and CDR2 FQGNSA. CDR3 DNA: TGTGCCAGCAGCCTCGGGACAGGGCCCTACGAGCAGTACTTC. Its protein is CASSLGTGPYEQYF.

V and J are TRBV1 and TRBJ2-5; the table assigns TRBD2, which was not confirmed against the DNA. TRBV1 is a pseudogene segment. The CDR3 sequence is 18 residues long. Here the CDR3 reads CTSSQAPGTSGPQETQYF. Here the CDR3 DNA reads TGCACCAGCAGCCAAGCCCCCGGGACTAGCGGACCACAAGAGACCCAGTACTTC.

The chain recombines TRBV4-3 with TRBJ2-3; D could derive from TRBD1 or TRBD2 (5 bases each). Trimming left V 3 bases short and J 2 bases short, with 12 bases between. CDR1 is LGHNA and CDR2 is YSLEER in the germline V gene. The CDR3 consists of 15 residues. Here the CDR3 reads CASSQDLTDTDTQYF. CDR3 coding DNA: TGCGCCAGCAGCCAGGACTTGACAGACACAGATACGCAGTATTTT.

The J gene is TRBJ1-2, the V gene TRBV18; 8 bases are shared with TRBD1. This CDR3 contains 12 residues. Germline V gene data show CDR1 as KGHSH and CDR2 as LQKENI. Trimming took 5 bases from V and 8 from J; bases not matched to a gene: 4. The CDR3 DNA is TGTGCCAGCTCAGCGACAGGGGACGGCTACACCTTC. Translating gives CASSATGDGYTF.

CDR3 DNA sequence: TGTGCAAGTCGCTTAAGACAGGGGTTACAGCCCCAGCATTTT. Its protein is CASRLRQGLQPQHF. The genes are TRBV12-2 and TRBJ1-5; the DNA was not used to check the table's D call, TRBD1. TRBV12-2 is deemed a pseudogene. The CDR3 is 14 amino acids.

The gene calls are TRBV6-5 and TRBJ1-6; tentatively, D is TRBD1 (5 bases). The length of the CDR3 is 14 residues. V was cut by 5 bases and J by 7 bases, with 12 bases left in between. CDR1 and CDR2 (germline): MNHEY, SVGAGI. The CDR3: CASSTGTANSPLHF. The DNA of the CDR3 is TGTGCCAGCAGTACCGGGACGGCGAATTCACCCCTCCACTTT.

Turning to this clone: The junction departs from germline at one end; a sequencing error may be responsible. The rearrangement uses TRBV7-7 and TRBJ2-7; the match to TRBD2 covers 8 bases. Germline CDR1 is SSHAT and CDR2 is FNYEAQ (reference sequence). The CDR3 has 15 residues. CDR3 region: CASSLGREAPYEQYF. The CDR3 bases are TGTGCTAGCAGCTTAGGGCGGGAGGCTCCCTACGAGCAGTACTTC.

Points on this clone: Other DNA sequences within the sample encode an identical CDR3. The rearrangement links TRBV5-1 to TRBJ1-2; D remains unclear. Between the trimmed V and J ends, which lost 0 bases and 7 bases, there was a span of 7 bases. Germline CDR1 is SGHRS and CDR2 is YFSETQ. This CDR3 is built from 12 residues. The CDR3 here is CASSLEGAGYTF. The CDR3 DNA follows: TGCGCCAGCAGCTTGGAAGGAGCTGGCTACACCTTC.

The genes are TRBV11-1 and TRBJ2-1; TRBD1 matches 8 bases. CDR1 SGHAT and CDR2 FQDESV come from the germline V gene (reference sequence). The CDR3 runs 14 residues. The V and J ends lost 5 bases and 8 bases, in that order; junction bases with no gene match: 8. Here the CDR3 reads CASSLDRGGDEQFF. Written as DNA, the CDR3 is TGTGCCAGCAGCCTCGACAGGGGTGGCGATGAGCAGTTCTTC. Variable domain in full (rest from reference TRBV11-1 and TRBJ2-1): EAEVAQSPRYKITEKSQAVAFWCDPISGHATLYWYRQILGQGPELLVQFQDESVVDDSQLPKDRFSAERLKGVDSTLKIQPAELGDSAMYLCASSLDRGGDEQFFGPGTRLTVL.